A single sample gave rise to the 26 T cell receptor beta chains below, sequenced in a study of cytomegalovirus exposure and HLA in healthy donors (dated by TCRdb to about 2017). The library was made by the immunoSEQ multiplex PCR assay. For the multiplex PCR, a mixture combining 60 forward primers for TCR Vbeta segments and 13 reverse primers for TCR Jbeta segments was used. What TCRdb holds here is the immuneACCESS table cut down to in-frame rearrangements. Part of the clones is not present; checked against another copy, under half of the missing clones reflect an unresolved V gene, and the others are unexplained. In this sample the table shows 150,000 to 200,000 clones, 79% of which occur a single time. The ten biggest clones cover roughly 4.5% of the sample. The sample taken for sequencing was PBMCs. The receptors shown here come from a woman between 25 and 40 years old in good health and CMV-seropositive.

This rearrangement joins TRBV27 to TRBJ2-2; D possibly corresponds to TRBD1 (6 bases). From germline, CDR1 is MNHEY and CDR2 SMNVEV (reference sequence). V shed 2 bases and J shed 4 bases, with 11 bases lying between them. CDR3 length: 15 amino acids. CDR3 sequence reads: CASSLQGLGTGELFF. CDR3 in DNA: TGTGCCAGCAGTTTACAGGGGCTGGGCACCGGGGAGCTGTTTTTT.

The chain combines TRBV30 with TRBJ1-1; unclear D gene. Germline lookup yields CDR1 GTSNPN and CDR2 SVGIG (reference sequence). The CDR3 contains 13 residues. Trimming shortened V by 3 bases and J by 3 bases, and 11 bases separated the two germline ends. Written as DNA, the CDR3 is TGTGCCTGGAGCGTACCCCCAGACACTGAAGCTTTCTTT. Amino acid sequence: CAWSVPPDTEAFF. Together with reference TRBV30 and TRBJ1-1, the CDR3 gives the full variable domain: SQTIHQWPATLVQPVGSPLSLECTVEGTSNPNLYWYRQAAGRGLQLLFYSVGIGQISSEVPQNLSASRPQDRQFILSSKKLLLSDSGFYLCAWSVPPDTEAFFGQGTRLTVV.

This chain joins TRBV10-3 and TRBJ1-6; 9 bases align to TRBD1. With V trimmed by 7 bases and J by 9 bases, 4 bases remained unmatched. Germline CDR1 ENHRY, CDR2 SYGVKD. The CDR3 runs to 13 residues. DNA of the CDR3: TGTGCCATCACAGGGACAGGGACTTCACCCCTCCACTTT. Residues: CAITGTGTSPLHF.

The rearrangement joins TRBV28 to TRBJ1-2; weak D call: TRBD1 (5 bases). This CDR3 has 14 residues. The germline CDR1 and CDR2 sequences are MDHEN and SYDVKM. Trimming took 4 bases from V and 4 from J, leaving 13 bases between them. CDR3 amino acids: CASSSAGQLYGYTF. CDR3 nucleotides: TGTGCCAGCAGTTCCGCAGGGCAGCTCTATGGCTACACCTTC.

The J gene is TRBJ2-5, the V gene TRBV25-1; maybe TRBD2 (6 bases). The DNA end favors TRBJ2-7, so the J call may be wrong. Germline lookup yields CDR1 MGHDK and CDR2 SYGVNS. The CDR3 is 15 residues long. The CDR3 DNA follows: TGTGCCAGCAGTGAACACGGCGGGGTCGGCTACGAGCAGTACTTC. Residues: CASSEHGGVGYEQYF.

The J gene is TRBJ2-6, the V gene TRBV4-3, with 7 positions matching TRBD1. Unmatched junction bases numbered 12, after V lost 4 bases and J lost 0 bases. This CDR3 is built from 19 residues. From germline, CDR1 is LGHNA and CDR2 YSLEER. The CDR3 nucleotides read TGCGCCAGCAGCCCCGAACCAGGACAGGCGGCCTCTGGGGCCAACGTCCTGACTTTC. Its translation is CASSPEPGQAASGANVLTF.

This chain links TRBV6-1 with TRBJ2-1; D may be TRBD2 (6 bases). Germline assignment: CDR1 MNHNS and CDR2 SASEGT. V lost 7 bases and J lost 9, with 22 bases in between. The CDR3 length is 15 residues. CDR3 coding DNA: TGTGCCAGCAAGAGCGGGCCTCTTCGAGATGGTGAGCAGTTCTTC. It codes for CASKSGPLRDGEQFF.

In this sample, this clone turned up a few times. The gene calls are TRBV23-1 and TRBJ2-1, with 12 nucleotides matching TRBD2. TRBV23-1 is reported as an ORF; its role is uncertain. The CDR3 extends over 20 amino acids. V shed 1 base and J 1 base; nucleotides not matched to a gene: 11. This chain's CDR3 is CASSQYASGRANRSYNEQFF. The CDR3 DNA follows: TGCGCCAGCAGTCAATACGCTAGCGGGAGGGCCAATCGTTCCTACAATGAGCAGTTCTTC.

The chain couples TRBV6-5 to TRBJ2-3; TRBD1 is a possible D gene (5 bases). Trimming cost V 4 bases and J 4 bases, with 12 bases left between them. CDR1 is MNHEY and CDR2 is SVGAGI in the germline V gene. CDR3 size: 14 residues. In nucleotides, the CDR3 is TGTGCCAGCAGTTCAGGGTACGGATCAGATACGCAGTATTTT. This encodes CASSSGYGSDTQYF.

The V call is TRBV7-6, the J call TRBJ1-2, with TRBD1 matching over 7 bases. The trim removed 5 bases at V and 5 bases at J, leaving 8 bases unmatched. Germline V gene lookup returns CDR1 SGHVS and CDR2 FNYEAQ. This CDR3 spans 14 amino acids. CDR3 region: CASSPGTASYGYTF. The CDR3 DNA sequence: TGTGCCAGCAGCCCAGGGACAGCGTCTTATGGCTACACCTTC.

The gene calls are TRBV4-1 and TRBJ2-7; 8 positions match TRBD2. The CDR3 has 15 amino acids. Germline loops: CDR1 MGHRA, CDR2 YSYEKL. V shed 1 base and J 10 bases; nucleotides not matched to a gene: 12. The CDR3 nucleotides read TGCGCCAGCAGCCAAGTTGGCGGACTAGCTATGGTTCAGTACTTC. This gives the protein CASSQVGGLAMVQYF.

V gene TRBV2 combines with J gene TRBJ2-7; no firm D call. The germline V gene encodes CDR1 SNHLY and CDR2 FYNNEI. V shed 4 bases and J shed 3 bases, with 13 bases lying between them. This CDR3 has 14 residues. The chain's CDR3 is CASSVSAGYYEQYF. DNA for the CDR3: TGTGCCAGCAGTGTCTCGGCCGGGTACTACGAGCAGTACTTC.

On this clone: The same CDR3 is also encoded by other DNA sequences in this sample. The J gene is TRBJ2-3, the V gene TRBV5-1, with 8 positions matching TRBD2. In germline, CDR1 is SGHRS, CDR2 YFSETQ. This CDR3 is 18 amino acids long. Trimming took 7 bases from V and 6 from J; bases not matched to a gene: 22. CDR3 DNA: TGCGCCAGCTCCCCGAAGGGTGGCGGGGGGCCGGACGCGGATACGCAGTATTTT. It yields the protein CASSPKGGGGPDADTQYF.

The rearrangement links TRBV5-8 to TRBJ2-5; D is perhaps TRBD2 (5 bases). Looked up from germline, CDR1 is SGHTS and CDR2 is YDEGEE. V lost 6 bases and J lost 2, with 20 bases in between. The CDR3 has 16 residues. The CDR3 DNA reads TGTGCCAGCACCCCGGCTGTTGTTGGGGAGCAAGAGACCCAGTACTTC. It codes for CASTPAVVGEQETQYF.

The chain has TRBV12-5 and TRBJ2-3, with 13 bases matching TRBD2. This CDR3 spans 17 amino acids. The germline gives CDR1 LGHNT, CDR2 FRNRAP. The junction had 6 bases not matched to a gene; V was cut back by 0 bases and J by 6 bases. CDR3 region: CASGLVLAGGPPDTQYF. The CDR3 DNA follows: TGTGCTAGTGGTTTGGTACTAGCGGGAGGGCCCCCCGATACGCAGTATTTT.

The chain links TRBV11-3 to TRBJ2-7, with 7 bases aligning to TRBD1. This CDR3 comprises 15 residues. CDR1 and CDR2 (germline): SGHNT, YENEEA. Unmatched junction bases numbered 9, after V lost 5 bases and J lost 2 bases. CDR3 DNA: TGTGCCAGCAGCGTAGTGGGACAGTTTCCCTACGAGCAGTACTTC. Translation: CASSVVGQFPYEQYF. The full variable domain, its missing parts supplied by reference TRBV11-3 and TRBJ2-7, is EAGVVQSPRYKIIEKKQPVAFWCNPISGHNTLYWYLQNLGQGPELLIRYENEEAVDDSQLPKDRFSAERLKGVDSTLKIQPAELGDSAVYLCASSVVGQFPYEQYFGPGTRLTVT.

V is TRBV27 and J is TRBJ1-1; D unclear. The V and J ends lost 5 bases and 1 base respectively, with 5 bases between them. The CDR3 extends over 12 amino acids. Germline V gene lookup returns CDR1 MNHEY and CDR2 SMNVEV (reference sequence). Here the CDR3 reads CASSGGNTEAFF. The CDR3 DNA reads as TGTGCCAGCAGTGGCGGGAACACTGAAGCTTTCTTT.

The chain uses TRBV6-6 and TRBJ2-2; 11 positions agree with TRBD2. The V segment lost 2 bases and the J segment 9 bases; nucleotides outside the gene matches: 8. The CDR3 is 16 residues long. Germline V gene data show CDR1 as MNHNY and CDR2 as SVGAGI (reference sequence). This CDR3 reads CASSYGTSGAGRELFF. In DNA, the CDR3 is TGTGCCAGCAGTTACGGGACTAGCGGAGCCGGCCGGGAGCTGTTTTTT.

This clone came up once. V usage is TRBV19 and J usage is TRBJ2-3; TRBD1 is a possible D gene (6 bases). Trimming removed 1 base from V and 5 bases from J, with 10 bases in between. Per germline, CDR1 LNHDA and CDR2 SQIVND (reference sequence). There are 14 residues in the CDR3. CDR3 residues: CASSIGVGGDTQYF. As DNA, the CDR3 is TGTGCCAGTAGTATAGGTGTAGGGGGAGATACGCAGTATTTT.

This chain connects TRBV7-2 to TRBJ2-1, with D possibly matching TRBD2 (7 bases). The CDR3 spans 15 residues. V was pared by 4 bases and J by 6 bases, with 16 bases between. In germline, CDR1 is SGHTA, CDR2 FQGNSA. In nucleotides, the CDR3 is TGTGCCAGCAGCTCAGCTCCGAGGGGGGGCAATGAGCAGTTCTTC. This translates into CASSSAPRGGNEQFF.

The chain joins TRBV19 to TRBJ2-7, with 9 bases identical to TRBD2. Per germline, CDR1 LNHDA and CDR2 SQIVND (reference sequence). There are 15 residues in the CDR3. The V gene end was trimmed by 4 bases and the J gene end by 5 bases; junction bases not matched to a gene: 9. The chain's CDR3 is CASSTRVAGDHEQYF. The CDR3 DNA reads TGTGCCAGTAGTACCCGGGTAGCGGGAGACCACGAGCAGTACTTC.

This clone was observed a handful of times. This chain joins TRBV5-5 and TRBJ1-2, with D possibly TRBD1 on 5 matching bases. V lost 4 bases and J 3 bases, leaving 13 bases between the germline ends. Germline CDR1 SGHKS, CDR2 YYEKEE (reference sequence). There are 14 residues in the CDR3. The CDR3 DNA sequence: TGTGCCAGCAGCGGCGGGGGAAGAGACTATGGCTACACCTTC. Its translation: CASSGGGRDYGYTF.

The genes are TRBV27 and TRBJ2-3; 10 bases fit TRBD2. This CDR3 has 15 residues. With 6 bases clipped from V and 8 bases from J, the junction kept 11 bases outside the gene matches. Per germline, CDR1 MNHEY and CDR2 SMNVEV (reference sequence). CDR3 nucleotide sequence: TGTGCCAGCAGCCTTCTAGCGGGGGCCTGGGGTACGCAGTATTTT. It specifies CASSLLAGAWGTQYF.

The chain couples TRBV2 to TRBJ1-2, with no clear D. This CDR3 comprises 13 residues. Trimming removed 2 bases at V and 8 bases at J, with 12 bases between. The germline V gene encodes CDR1 SNHLY and CDR2 FYNNEI. This CDR3 is CASSESPARGYTF. The CDR3 region has the DNA TGTGCCAGCAGTGAATCCCCGGCGAGGGGCTACACCTTC.

To note about this clone: The same CDR3 also results from other DNA sequences found in this sample. The rearrangement links TRBV6-1 to TRBJ2-7, with TRBD1 matching over 11 bases. V lost 6 bases and J lost 4; bases outside the gene matches: 2. The CDR3 consists of 13 residues. Germline V gives CDR1 MNHNS, CDR2 SASEGT. CDR3 bases: TGTGCCAGCAGAGGGACAGGGGGTTACGAGCAGTACTTC. It codes for CASRGTGGYEQYF.

The rearrangement joins TRBV19 to TRBJ2-4; TRBD1 matches at 8 bases. The CDR3 is made up of 16 amino acids. With V trimmed by 4 bases and J by 7 bases, 12 bases remained unmatched. Germline-derived CDR1 and CDR2 are LNHDA and SQIVND (reference sequence). CDR3 protein: CASSKRTGSGDNIQYF. The CDR3 region has the DNA TGTGCCAGTAGTAAACGGACAGGGTCGGGCGACAACATTCAGTACTTC. The whole variable domain, filled in from reference TRBV19 and TRBJ2-4, reads DGGITQSPKYLFRKEGQNVTLSCEQNLNHDAMYWYRQDPGQGLRLIYYSQIVNDFQKGDIAEGYSVSREKKESFPLTVTSAQKNPTAFYLCASSKRTGSGDNIQYFGAGTRLSVL.